The 2 T cell receptor beta chains presented below share a single source sample, sequenced in a study of T cells in Graves' hyperthyroidism and ophthalmopathy. RNA transcripts yielded amplified TCR beta CDR3 regions. The TCR CDR3 was amplified in a first-round RT-PCR using the HTBI primer set. TCRdb re-called the multiplex PCR reads through MiXCR, storing one row per CDR3 protein. The sample shows fewer than 850,000 distinct CDR3 sequences, 17% of them seen only once. The sample consisted of blood. The receptor set was obtained from a man in his fifties with Graves' hyperthyroidism.

This clonotype was recorded many times. The V call is TRBV6-1, the J call TRBJ1-1; D gene ambiguous. This CDR3 region has 15 residues. V was clipped by 3 bases and J by 1 base, with 12 bases between them. CDR1 is MNHNS and CDR2 is SASEGT in the germline V gene. For the CDR3, the DNA is TGTGCCAGCAGTGATGTGTACAGAGAGAACACTGAAGCTTTCTTT. Translated: CASSDVYRENTEAFF.

This clonotype was found a few times. The chain employs TRBV6-2 or TRBV6-3 and TRBJ2-7, with TRBD2 identical over 12 bases. The CDR3 length is 15 residues. Germline V CDR1 and CDR2: MNHEY, SVGEGT. With V trimmed by 7 bases and J by 4 bases, 8 bases remained unmatched. The CDR3: CASKRLAGDSYEQYF. DNA for the CDR3: TGTGCCAGCAAGAGACTAGCGGGAGACTCATACGAGCAGTACTTC.